This T cell receptor beta chain emerged from a study of T cells after yellow fever vaccination. Whole-study findings and limits: Weaker in magnitude, the secondary response showed a faster peak on day 5 versus 15. Contaminating bulk clonotypes could be abundant in FACS-sorted repertoires. Reappearing after the booster were most of the clones from primary vaccination (roughly 96% CD4, 75% to 90% CD8).

Trimming removed 4 bases from V and 9 bases from J, with 16 bases in between. Germline-derived CDR1 and CDR2 are MNHEY and SVGAGI. This CDR3 has 15 residues. TCRdb re-analysed the 5' RACE reads in MiXCR, keeping a single row per CDR3 protein. The sample carries 250,000 to 400,000 distinct CDR3 sequences, 3.5% to 4.5% recorded once. As to this clonotype: The antigen is not known.

The chain uses TRBV6-5 and TRBJ1-6; possibly TRBD1 for D (6 bases). The sequence came from a young man who received the YFV17D yellow fever vaccine. The specimen comprised PBMCs, sampled 15 days after the yellow fever booster vaccination. CDR3 region: CASSLNRVAISPLHF. The CDR3 region has the DNA TGTGCCAGCAGTTTAAACAGGGTTGCAATTTCACCCCTCCACTTT.